The 29 T cell receptor beta chains below were found in one sample sequenced in a study of OX40 agonist ivuxolimab in advanced cancers. The repertoire was sequenced with immunoSEQ multiplex PCR; TCRdb's copy has only in-frame clones and lacks some. The repertoire holds roughly 41,000 clones, with more than 75% as singletons. Sequenced here: CD4+ or CD8+ T cells sorted from blood, sampled in a trial of the OX40 agonist ivuxolimab. The source is an adult with an advanced solid tumor such as melanoma, head and neck, liver or kidney cancer.

This chain uses TRBV7-8 with TRBJ2-3; 7 nucleotides agree with TRBD1. V shed 7 bases and J 4 bases; nucleotides not matched to a gene: 2. The CDR3 consists of 12 residues. Germline CDR1 reads SGHVS; CDR2 reads FQNEAQ. CDR3 DNA sequence: TGTGCCAGCACCACAGGGGCAGATACGCAGTATTTT. Protein product: CASTTGADTQYF.

The chain has TRBV2 and TRBJ2-1; 11 bases match TRBD2. The ends lost 4 bases at V and 9 bases at J; junction bases unmatched: 2. The CDR3 has 13 amino acids. CDR1 is SNHLY, CDR2 FYNNEI, per germline. For the CDR3, the DNA is TGTGCCAGCAGTGGACTAGCGGGGAGTGAGCAGTTCTTC. This sequence encodes CASSGLAGSEQFF.

By share of the sample, this clone is medium-sized. The chain is built from TRBV27 and TRBJ2-7, with a tentative D call TRBD2 (6 bases). Per the germline V gene, CDR1 is MNHEY and CDR2 is SMNVEV (reference sequence). This CDR3 spans 16 amino acids. V was cut by 5 bases and J by 0 bases, with 17 bases left in between. The CDR3 sequence: CASSPLGGGYSYEQYF. CDR3 nucleotides: TGTGCCAGCAGTCCCTTGGGTGGGGGGTACTCCTACGAGCAGTACTTC.

The rearrangement joins TRBV27 to TRBJ1-1; D possibly corresponds to TRBD1 (5 bases). This CDR3 has 17 amino acids. The V gene lost 6 bases and the J gene lost 1 base, with 21 bases spanning the gap. The germline V gene has CDR1 MNHEY and CDR2 SMNVEV (reference sequence). The CDR3 DNA reads TGTGCCAGCAGACCCAAAATGGGACTCAATCGGAACACTGAAGCTTTCTTT. This encodes CASRPKMGLNRNTEAFF.

The rearrangement joins TRBV27 to TRBJ1-5; no clear D. Germline V gene sequence: CDR1 MNHEY, CDR2 SMNVEV (reference sequence). The V end lost 2 bases, the J end lost 0 bases, and 8 bases lay between the germline ends. The CDR3 covers 15 residues. The CDR3 loop reads CASSLTGTSNQPQHF. Written as DNA, the CDR3 is TGTGCCAGCAGTTTAACTGGCACTAGCAATCAGCCCCAGCATTTT.

This chain links TRBV5-4 with TRBJ2-7; TRBD1 is a possible D gene (5 bases). The CDR3 loop spans 15 amino acids. Germline loops: CDR1 SGHNT, CDR2 YYREEE (reference sequence). V lost 0 bases and J lost 5, with 15 bases in between. CDR3 coding DNA: TGTGCCAGCAGCTTGGAGGCAGGGAAGACGGACGAGCAGTACTTC. Translation: CASSLEAGKTDEQYF.

This clone was seen more than once but under ten times. This rearrangement joins TRBV7-9 to TRBJ2-5; 10 nucleotides align to TRBD2. Per the germline V gene, CDR1 is SEHNR and CDR2 is FQNEAQ (reference sequence). The CDR3 consists of 15 residues. With 3 bases clipped from V and 5 bases from J, the junction kept 6 bases outside the gene matches. CDR3 sequence reads: CASSFTLAGRETQYF. The CDR3 DNA follows: TGTGCCAGCAGCTTCACACTAGCGGGGCGGGAGACCCAGTACTTC.

The chain has TRBV5-6 and TRBJ2-2, with 10 nucleotides matching TRBD1. The germline V gene has CDR1 SGHDT and CDR2 YYEEEE. V was clipped by 0 bases and J by 4 bases; unmatched bases: 3. This CDR3 has 16 residues. DNA for the CDR3: TGTGCCAGCAGCTTGGCCGGGACAGGGGTCACCGGGGAGCTGTTTTTT. This gives the protein CASSLAGTGVTGELFF. Full variable domain (outside the CDR3, taken from reference TRBV5-6 and TRBJ2-2): DAGVTQSPTHLIKTRGQQVTLRCSPKSGHDTVSWYQQALGQGPQFIFQYYEEEERQRGNFPDRFSGHQFPNYSSELNVNALLLGDSALYLCASSLAGTGVTGELFFGEGSRLTVL.

The chain recombines TRBV7-9 with TRBJ1-5, with a weak D call TRBD1 (5 bases). Germline CDR1 and CDR2: SEHNR and FQNEAQ (reference sequence). V lost 0 bases and J lost 3, with 9 bases in between. The CDR3 has 15 amino acids. DNA for the CDR3: TGTGCCAGCAGCTTAGCAAGGGGATCCAATCAGCCCCAGCATTTT. Its protein product is CASSLARGSNQPQHF. The full variable domain, with the rest looked up from reference TRBV7-9 and TRBJ1-5, is DTGVSQNPRHKITKRGQNVTFRCDPISEHNRLYWYRQTLGQGPEFLTYFQNEAQLEKSRLLSDRFSAERPKGSFSTLEIQRTEQGDSAMYLCASSLARGSNQPQHFGDGTRLSIL.

The chain combines TRBV28 with TRBJ1-2; D is uncertain. The germline V gene has CDR1 MDHEN and CDR2 SYDVKM. V lost 3 bases and J 6 bases, leaving 5 bases between the germline ends. CDR3 length equals 11 residues. This CDR3 reads CASSFSDGYTF. CDR3 DNA sequence: TGTGCCAGCAGTTTTTCAGATGGCTACACCTTC.

The table lists this clone with a count of one. V gene TRBV9 combines with J gene TRBJ1-1; D might be TRBD1 (6 bases). The V and J ends lost 0 bases and 0 bases respectively, with 12 bases between them. Germline CDR1 and CDR2: SGDLS and YYNGEE. This CDR3 is 16 amino acids long. CDR3 loop: CASSVANGQMNTEAFF. Here the CDR3 DNA reads TGTGCCAGCAGCGTAGCTAACGGACAGATGAACACTGAAGCTTTCTTT.

The chain recombines TRBV9 with TRBJ2-7, with unresolved D. The V gene lost 0 bases and the J gene lost 0 bases, with 10 bases spanning the gap. The CDR3 runs to 15 residues. In germline, CDR1 is SGDLS, CDR2 YYNGEE. The CDR3 sequence is CASSVGGASSYEQYF. CDR3 nucleotide sequence: TGTGCCAGCAGCGTAGGTGGCGCAAGCTCCTACGAGCAGTACTTC.

The chain employs TRBV9 and TRBJ2-7, with unresolved D. The CDR3 length is 13 residues. Trimming took 2 bases from V and 2 from J, leaving 8 bases between them. CDR1 and CDR2 (germline): SGDLS, YYNGEE. The CDR3 bases are TGTGCCAGCAGCGTGGGGTCGGCCTACGAGCAGTACTTC. This gives the protein CASSVGSAYEQYF.

This chain uses TRBV9 with TRBJ2-1, with 10 bases aligning to TRBD2. V lost 0 bases to trimming and J lost 8 bases; unmatched junction nucleotides: 5. CDR1 SGDLS and CDR2 YYNGEE come from the germline V gene. This CDR3 has 15 residues. This CDR3 is CASSVVSGGVYEQFF. CDR3 sequence (DNA): TGTGCCAGCAGCGTAGTGAGCGGGGGGGTATATGAGCAGTTCTTC.

This clone was observed once. This sequence joins TRBV5-4 and TRBJ2-7; 7 nucleotides line up with TRBD2. CDR1 and CDR2 from the germline V gene are SGHNT and YYREEE (reference sequence). The CDR3 covers 15 residues. With 3 bases clipped from V and 2 bases from J, the junction kept 8 bases outside the gene matches. The CDR3 protein is CASSSSGEGPYEQYF. The CDR3 DNA sequence: TGTGCCAGCAGCTCCTCTGGGGAGGGCCCCTACGAGCAGTACTTC.

The chain employs TRBV4-1 and TRBJ1-4, with unresolved D. The CDR3 length is 13 residues. Trimming took 0 bases from V and 13 from J, leaving 12 bases between them. The germline CDR1 and CDR2 sequences are MGHRA and YSYEKL. CDR3 DNA: TGCGCCAGCAGCCAAGAGGGGTTGGTTTCACTGTTTTTT. Translated, it gives CASSQEGLVSLFF.

This chain connects TRBV7-9 to TRBJ1-1; D gene uncertain. Trimming stripped 4 bases from V and 1 base from J, with 10 bases between. Germline V lookup: CDR1 SEHNR, CDR2 FQNEAQ (reference sequence). The CDR3 consists of 14 residues. CDR3 nucleotide sequence: TGTGCCAGCAGCTCGTTCACAGCGAACACTGAAGCTTTCTTT. Its protein product is CASSSFTANTEAFF.

V is TRBV28 and J is TRBJ1-2, with 9 bases that match TRBD1. There are 17 residues in the CDR3. The germline gives CDR1 MDHEN, CDR2 SYDVKM. V dropped 6 bases and J dropped 5; count of bases not matched to a gene: 16. As DNA, the CDR3 is TGTGCCAGCAGCTATACACTACACAGGGGGCCCGGGTATGGCTACACCTTC. Residues: CASSYTLHRGPGYGYTF.

The chain combines TRBV4-3 with TRBJ1-4, with D tentatively TRBD1 (5 bases). The length of the CDR3 is 16 residues. V shed 0 bases and J shed 5 bases, with 13 bases lying between them. Germline CDR1 and CDR2: LGHNA and YSLEER. The CDR3 here is CASSQDTTVKNEKLFF. The CDR3 nucleotides are TGCGCCAGCAGCCAAGATACGACAGTTAAAAATGAAAAACTGTTTTTT.

This sequence joins TRBV6-5 and TRBJ2-7; the match to TRBD1 covers 8 bases. V lost 11 bases, J lost 3 bases, and 6 bases stayed unmatched. The V gene's germline CDR1 is MNHEY and CDR2 SVGAGI. This CDR3 is built from 12 residues. The CDR3 is CAVEDRDYEQYF. CDR3 nucleotides: TGTGCCGTTGAGGACAGGGACTACGAGCAGTACTTC.

This clone occurred once. CDR3 DNA: TGTGCCAGCAGCTTAAACCCTCGGTTAGCGGGGGGTAGAGAGACCCAGTACTTC. Its protein is CASSLNPRLAGGRETQYF. The V and J genes are TRBV7-3 and TRBJ2-5; 10 positions agree with TRBD2. Germline-derived CDR1 and CDR2 are SGHTA and FQGTGA. This CDR3 region has 18 residues. Trimming cost V 1 base and J 4 bases; bases outside gene matches: 12.

The chain links TRBV27 to TRBJ2-1, with D possibly TRBD2 on 6 matching bases. V was trimmed by 2 bases and J by 8 bases, leaving 22 bases between them. The CDR3 is made up of 17 amino acids. Germline values: CDR1 MNHEY, CDR2 SMNVEV (reference sequence). CDR3 coding DNA: TGTGCCAGCAGTTTAATCGCAGGTACGGGAGTGGGGGATGAGCAGTTCTTC. It encodes CASSLIAGTGVGDEQFF.

The chain has TRBV13 and TRBJ1-2; 7 bases agree with TRBD1. This CDR3 has 15 amino acids. V was pared by 5 bases and J by 0 bases, with 6 bases of the junction left unmatched. CDR1 and CDR2 from the germline V gene are PRHDT and FYEKMQ (reference sequence). CDR3: CASSPATGSNYGYTF. CDR3 bases: TGTGCCAGCAGCCCGGCGACAGGGTCTAACTATGGCTACACCTTC.

The chain links TRBV28 to TRBJ1-1, with 7 positions matching TRBD1. This CDR3 comprises 13 residues. V shed 5 bases and J 6 bases; nucleotides not matched to a gene: 6. CDR1 and CDR2 from the germline V gene are MDHEN and SYDVKM. CDR3 protein: CASSPPGGAEAFF. The CDR3 region has the DNA TGTGCCAGCAGTCCCCCAGGGGGGGCTGAAGCTTTCTTT.

As DNA, the CDR3 is TGTGCCAGCAGCCCCGGAGAGTCCTACGAGCAGTACTTC. This codes for CASSPGESYEQYF. This chain links TRBV7-9 with TRBJ2-7; D uncertain. The CDR3 contains 13 residues. Deletions cut 5 bases from V and 1 base from J, with 9 bases between. CDR1 and CDR2 from the germline V gene are SEHNR and FQNEAQ (reference sequence).

This clone is deemed medium-sized. The V and J genes are TRBV16 and TRBJ2-3; no reliable D call. This CDR3 has 15 residues. V was shortened by 6 bases and J by 0 bases, with 13 bases between the two germline ends. From germline, CDR1 is KGHSY and CDR2 FQNENV. CDR3 sequence reads: CASRFSLSSTDTQYF. The CDR3 nucleotides read TGTGCCAGCAGGTTCTCCCTTTCTAGCACAGATACGCAGTATTTT.

The chain uses TRBV6-5 and TRBJ1-5; no clear D. Trimming stripped 2 bases from V and 0 bases from J, with 8 bases between. The CDR3 consists of 15 residues. Germline V gene lookup returns CDR1 MNHEY and CDR2 SVGAGI. The CDR3 spells CASSYRQDSNQPQHF. The CDR3 DNA follows: TGTGCCAGCAGTTACAGGCAGGATAGCAATCAGCCCCAGCATTTT.

V is TRBV10-1 and J is TRBJ2-7; maybe TRBD1 (6 bases). CDR3 length: 14 residues. Germline V CDR1 and CDR2: WNHNN, SYGVQD (reference sequence). Trimming removed 6 bases from V and 2 bases from J, with 14 bases in between. The CDR3 coding sequence is TGCGCCAGCAGCTGGCAGGGGAGAACCTACGAGCAGTACTTC. Protein product: CASSWQGRTYEQYF.

V and J are TRBV7-8 and TRBJ2-1, with unresolved D. The V and J ends lost 1 base and 7 bases respectively, with 20 bases between them. Germline V gene data show CDR1 as SGHVS and CDR2 as FQNEAQ. The CDR3 sequence is 17 residues long. The DNA of the CDR3 is TGTGCCAGCAGCTTAGGCAAATTAATGGGCCTCTTTAATGAGCAGTTCTTC. It translates to CASSLGKLMGLFNEQFF.